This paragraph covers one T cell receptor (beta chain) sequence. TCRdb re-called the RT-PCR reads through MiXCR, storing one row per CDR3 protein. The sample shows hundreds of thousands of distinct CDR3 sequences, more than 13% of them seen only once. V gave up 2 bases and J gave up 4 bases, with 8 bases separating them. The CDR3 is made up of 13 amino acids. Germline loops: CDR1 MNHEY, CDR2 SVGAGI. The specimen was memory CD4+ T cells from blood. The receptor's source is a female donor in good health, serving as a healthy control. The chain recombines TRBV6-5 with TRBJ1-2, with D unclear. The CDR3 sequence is CASSYDTSYGYTF. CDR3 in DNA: TGTGCCAGCAGTTACGACACAAGCTATGGCTACACCTTC.